This T cell receptor (beta chain) was retrieved from a study of human thymus T cells. In germline, CDR1 is LGHNA, CDR2 YSLEER. The CDR3 is 19 amino acids. V shed 1 base and J 5 bases; nucleotides not matched to a gene: 14. It was from resections taken during corrective heart surgery that the thymus tissue came. The repertoire was sequenced with immunoSEQ multiplex PCR; TCRdb's copy has only in-frame clones and lacks some. In the table there are some 120,000 clones, more than 90% of which are singletons. The sequence was obtained from a boy in the first two years of life with a congenital heart defect but otherwise immunologically healthy. The V call is TRBV4-3, the J call TRBJ2-5; 12 bases match TRBD2. The sequencing sample was made of thymus tissue. The CDR3 sequence: CASSQGLAGVAPFRETQYF. For the CDR3, the DNA is TGCGCCAGCAGCCAAGGACTAGCGGGGGTAGCCCCATTCCGGGAGACCCAGTACTTC.